This T cell receptor beta chain was observed in a study of OX40 agonist ivuxolimab in advanced cancers. Study-wide background: Hepatocellular carcinoma, melanoma, renal cell or head and neck cancer was diagnosed in the dose-escalation patients. Three patients showed partial responses: one hepatocellular carcinoma and two cutaneous melanoma cases. Therapy given before enrollment (anti-PD-1, anti-PD-L1 or anti-CTLA-4) was allowed, and 40% had some.

Autoimmune disease history or systemic immunosuppression led to patient exclusion. This clone was seen a single time. The length of the CDR3 is 15 residues. Sequencing was performed with immunoSEQ multiplex PCR; in TCRdb, only in-frame clones are kept and a portion is missing. The table shows tens of thousands of clones, with about 85% occurring only once. This specimen was CD4+ or CD8+ T cells sorted from blood, taken in a trial of the OX40 agonist ivuxolimab. The chain combines TRBV21-1 with TRBJ2-2; TRBD2 is taken as the D call from the table, unchecked against the DNA. TRBV21-1 is a pseudogene locus. This receptor was obtained from an adult with an advanced solid tumor such as melanoma, head and neck, liver or kidney cancer. In DNA form, the CDR3 reads TGTGCCAGCAGCATGGTTAGCGGGAACACCGGGGAGCTGTTTTTT. Translated, it gives CASSMVSGNTGELFF.